This is a list of T cell receptor beta chains from one sample in a study of metastatic and nonmetastatic thyroid tumors. MiXCR reprocessed the PCR reads for TCRdb. The table records around 32,000 clones, around 7% of them present only once. Sequenced material: blood. These receptors were obtained from a female donor with papillary thyroid cancer or a benign thyroid nodule (not recorded which). Some clones in this sample may be carry-over from other donors' samples. Each CDR3 is given with its conserved first and last residue. A D gene is named only where the DNA matches it firmly. Rows give clone size only sometimes, using once, few, many, or a class for an expanded clone.

clone_size j_call v_call d_call cdr3_length cdr3_nt cdr3_aa
many TRBJ2-5 TRBV9 TRBD2 16 TGTGCCAGCAGCGTAGCGACTAGCGGCCTACAAGAGACCCAGTACTTC CASSVATSGLQETQYF
many TRBJ1-2 TRBV28 TRBD1 13 TGTGCCAGCTGGGACAGGGTTGGGTATGGCTACACCTTC CASWDRVGYGYTF
. TRBJ2-1 TRBV18 . 16 TGTGCCAGCTCACCACCCACGGGACTCCTCCACAATGAGCAGTTCTTC CASSPPTGLLHNEQFF
many TRBJ2-5 TRBV5-1 . 14 TGCGCCAGCAGCTTTGGAGACCTTGGAGTTGCCCAGTACTTC CASSFGDLGVAQYF
many TRBJ1-5 TRBV4-3 . 20 TGCGCCAGCAGCCCTCAATCGCCCGGGACTATTCTTAAAACGGGACAGCCCCAGCATTTT CASSPQSPGTILKTGQPQHF
many TRBJ2-3 TRBV7-2 . 14 TGTGCCAGCAGCGTGACCACTAGCACAGATACGCAGTATTTT CASSVTTSTDTQYF
many TRBJ2-7 TRBV7-6 TRBD1 15 TGTGCCAGCAGCTTAGCCGGGACAGGGGCAGGCGAGCAGTACTTC CASSLAGTGAGEQYF
many TRBJ1-1 TRBV19 . 15 TGTGCCAGTAGTACTTCAGGGGCGTCGGGCACTGAAGCTTTCTTT CASSTSGASGTEAFF
. TRBJ2-3 TRBV11-2 TRBD2 16 TGTGCCAGCAGCCTACAAGCGGGAGGGGTAACAGATACGCAGTATTTT CASSLQAGGVTDTQYF
many TRBJ2-2 TRBV6-2/TRBV6-3 TRBD2 17 TGTGCCAGCAGTTTACCTAGCGGAGGCGCGAACACCGGGGAGCTGTTTTTT CASSLPSGGANTGELFF
many TRBJ1-2 TRBV7-9 TRBD1 14 TGTGCCAGCAGCGAAGGGACAGGGGCGGATGGCTACACCTTC CASSEGTGADGYTF
many TRBJ1-1 TRBV19 . 17 TGTGCCAGTAGTACCGCCCACAGCACAAAACGGGGCACTGAAGCTTTCTTT CASSTAHSTKRGTEAFF
many TRBJ1-4 TRBV6-2/TRBV6-3 TRBD1 19 TGTGCCAGCAGTTCGACCTTGACAGGGGGCGGCACAACTAATGAAAAACTGTTTTTT CASSSTLTGGGTTNEKLFF
many TRBJ1-2 TRBV28 . 13 TGTGTCAGCAGTTTAACAGGGAGCTATGGCTACACCTTC CVSSLTGSYGYTF
many TRBJ2-1 TRBV7-9 . 13 TGTGCCAGCAGCTTTGACAGCTACAATGAGCAGTTCTTC CASSFDSYNEQFF
many TRBJ1-1 TRBV7-9 TRBD1 14 TGTGCCAGCATGGCCGACAGGGAGAACACTGAAGCTTTCTTT CASMADRENTEAFF
many TRBJ1-2 TRBV19 . 17 TGTGCCAGTAGTATATTCCAGGAGAGGGGAGGAAACTATGGCTACACCTTC CASSIFQERGGNYGYTF
many TRBJ1-2 TRBV6-1 TRBD1 16 TGTGCCAGCAGGAGCAAATCTGGACAGGGGGCAGGGGGCTACACCTTC CASRSKSGQGAGGYTF
many TRBJ2-1 TRBV2 TRBD1 13 TGTGCCAGCAGTCAGACAGGGGACCATGAGCAGTTCTTC CASSQTGDHEQFF
many TRBJ2-1 TRBV9 TRBD2 15 TGTGCCAGCAGTGATATAGCGGGAGCAGGCAATGAGCAGTTCTTC CASSDIAGAGNEQFF
many TRBJ2-1 TRBV20-1 . 16 TGCAGTGCTAGAGATAAGAGGCAGGGGACCTACAATGAGCAGTTCTTC CSARDKRQGTYNEQFF
many TRBJ1-5 TRBV19 . 16 TGTGCCAGTAGCCCCCCCACTGGGCGGGGGGCTAAGCCCCAGCATTTT CASSPPTGRGAKPQHF
many TRBJ1-3 TRBV6-1 . 13 TGTGCCAGCATAACGGGGAGTAGCAACACCATATATTTT CASITGSSNTIYF
many TRBJ1-2 TRBV9 . 13 TGTGCCAGCAGCGGACACGATAACTATGGCTACACCTTC CASSGHDNYGYTF
many TRBJ1-2 TRBV6-2/TRBV6-3 TRBD1 14 TGTGCCAGCAGTTCCGGGACAGGGAGCCATGGCTACACCTTC CASSSGTGSHGYTF
many TRBJ2-3 TRBV19 . 14 TGTGCCAGTAGTCATCGGGGCAACACAGATACGCAGTATTTT CASSHRGNTDTQYF
many TRBJ1-4 TRBV7-3 TRBD1 14 TGTGCCAGCAGCTCCCTGGACAGGCCTGAAAAACTGTTTTTT CASSSLDRPEKLFF
many TRBJ2-7 TRBV18 . 13 TGTGCCAGCTCACCCAGCAACCTACGCGAGCAGTACTTC CASSPSNLREQYF
many TRBJ2-7 TRBV7-2 TRBD1 13 TGTGCCAGCAGCTTCGGACAGGGCGGCGAGCAGTACTTC CASSFGQGGEQYF
many TRBJ1-1 TRBV5-8 . 11 TGTGCCAGCAGTCGCTTCCTTGAAGCTTTCTTT CASSRFLEAFF
many TRBJ1-1 TRBV6-1 . 15 TGTGCCAGCAGGGGCTACGGGGAAGCGGGCACTGAAGCTTTCTTT CASRGYGEAGTEAFF
many TRBJ1-5 TRBV7-9 TRBD1 15 TGTGCCAGCAGCCCCGGGACAGGGTGGAATCAGCCCCAGCATTTT CASSPGTGWNQPQHF
. TRBJ2-5 TRBV7-9 . 15 TGTGCCAGCAGCTACACGACAGGCACCCAAGAGACCCAGTACTTC CASSYTTGTQETQYF
many TRBJ2-7 TRBV12-3/TRBV12-4 . 14 TGTGCCAGCAGTTTCGGTCAGTCCTCCTGCGAGCAGTACTTC CASSFGQSSCEQYF
many TRBJ1-1 TRBV10-3 TRBD1 17 TGTGCCACCCAGAACGTGCCTAGGGGGCCAAGGGTCACTGAAGCTTTCTTT CATQNVPRGPRVTEAFF
few TRBJ2-1 TRBV18 TRBD2 16 TGTGCCAGCTCACATTCGCGGACTAGCTCCTACAATGAGCAGTTCTTC CASSHSRTSSYNEQFF
many TRBJ2-3 TRBV19 . 14 TGTGCCAGTAGTGACAGTGCTAGCACAGATACGCAGTATTTT CASSDSASTDTQYF
many TRBJ1-1 TRBV4-1 . 14 TGCGCCAGCAGCCCAGGGGACCTGAGAACTGAAGCTTTCTTT CASSPGDLRTEAFF
many TRBJ2-7 TRBV7-8 . 13 TGTGCCAGCAGCACCGGACTGCGCTCGGAGCAGTACTTC CASSTGLRSEQYF